This is a list of T cell receptor beta chains from one sample in a study of T cell responses to AZD1222 COVID-19 vaccine. Profiling relied on immunoSEQ multiplex PCR, and the TCRdb table lists in-frame clones only, not all of them. The sample includes approximately 200,000 clones, roughly 92% of them seen just once. The sequencing here drew on peripheral blood, taken 28 days after the second AZD1222 dose. These receptors all come from an adult who received the AZD1222 COVID-19 vaccine. CDR3s include the opening cysteine and the closing phenylalanine or tryptophan. The D gene is left open where the match is weak. Rows may omit the clone size; those that give it use once, few, many or a size class.

15	TRBV19	NA	TRBJ2-7	NA	CASSRRQTLYYEQYF	TGTGCCAGTAGTAGACGACAGACTCTATACTACGAGCAGTACTTC
15	TRBV5-1	NA	TRBJ2-3	NA	CASSFAGGQTDTQYF	TGCGCCAGCAGCTTCGCTGGCGGTCAGACAGATACGCAGTATTTT
14	TRBV11-2	NA	TRBJ2-7	NA	CASSLSFVNYEQYF	TGTGCCAGCAGCTTATCCTTCGTCAACTACGAGCAGTACTTC
15	TRBV7-3	NA	TRBJ1-1	TRBD1	CASSVTQGAKTEAFF	TGTGCCAGCAGCGTAACACAGGGGGCGAAAACTGAAGCTTTCTTT
15	TRBV30	few	TRBJ2-7	TRBD1	CAWSPLDRGASEQYF	TGTGCCTGGAGTCCTTTGGACAGGGGGGCTAGCGAGCAGTACTTC
16	TRBV30	NA	TRBJ2-1	TRBD1	CAWSKGQPGAYNEQFF	TGTGCCTGGAGTAAGGGACAGCCGGGTGCCTACAATGAGCAGTTCTTC
16	TRBV18	NA	TRBJ2-6	NA	CASSRDASSGANVLTF	TGTGCCAGCTCACGGGACGCAAGCTCTGGGGCCAACGTCCTGACTTTC
13	TRBV11-2	once	TRBJ1-2	NA	CASSTRANYGYTF	TGTGCCAGCAGCACGAGAGCTAACTATGGCTACACCTTC
14	TRBV11-2	NA	TRBJ2-5	NA	CASSLKTGWETQYF	TGTGCCAGCAGCCTTAAGACGGGGTGGGAGACCCAGTACTTC
13	TRBV11-1	NA	TRBJ2-2	NA	CASSLSLGGELFF	TGTGCCAGCAGCTTAAGCTTGGGCGGGGAGCTGTTTTTT
14	TRBV6-6	NA	TRBJ1-4	NA	CASSHMRQDEKLFF	TGTGCCAGCAGCCACATGAGACAGGATGAAAAACTGTTTTTT